This T cell receptor (beta chain) was found in a study of cytomegalovirus exposure and HLA in healthy donors. Looking at the study overall: Counted in an early data release were roughly 87 million unique TCRs from HLA-typed donors.

The CDR3 contains 14 residues. Germline V gene sequence: CDR1 LNHDA, CDR2 SQIVND (reference sequence). Trimming left V 6 bases short and J 1 base short, with 12 bases between. PCR used 60 Vbeta primers and 13 Jbeta primers. The method was immunoSEQ multiplex PCR; TCRdb's version includes in-frame clones alone and lacks a portion of them. This sample has roughly 130,000 clones, with over 75% found just once. Overall study findings and caveats: Cytomegalovirus association was assigned to approximately 180 TCR beta chains.

As to this clone: Its antigen remains unknown.

The chain carries TRBV19 and TRBJ1-1; D is undetermined. The receptor's source is a man aged 30-40 years in good health and CMV-seronegative. The sequenced sample consisted of PBMCs. CDR3 nucleotide sequence: TGTGCCAGTAGCCCCCTAGTGGGGAACACTGAAGCTTTCTTT. This encodes CASSPLVGNTEAFF.